The sample holds many counts of the clone carrying this T cell receptor beta chain. The data derive from a study of naive and memory T cell subsets. J was trimmed by 2 bases and V by 6 bases; bases with no gene match: 7. This CDR3 comprises 15 residues. Germline V gene lookup returns CDR1 ENHRY and CDR2 SYGVKD. Two oligonucleotides, mixed equimolar, formed the beta constant-region primer covering TRBC1 and TRBC2. The ligated cDNA underwent four PCR rounds using SP2 and nested alpha and beta constant-region primers. One entry per CDR3 protein results from TCRdb running MiXCR on the UMI-ligation and nested PCR reads. This sample carries some 100,000 distinct CDR3 sequences, about 7% of them seen once, and the ten largest clones take over 1.5%. After CD4 positive bead selection, the CD4-negative fraction gave CD8 T cells.

The sequence came from a human donor in good health. V and J are TRBV10-3 and TRBJ2-3; TRBD1 matches 8 bases. Sequenced sample: central memory CD4+ T cells from blood. The CDR3 DNA reads TGTGCCATCAGGAACGGACAGGGAGCCACAGATACGCAGTATTTT. Translated, it gives CAIRNGQGATDTQYF.